The 5 T cell receptor beta chains in this list originate from one sample, sequenced in a study of blood T cell repertoires in COVID-19. Profiling relied on immunoSEQ multiplex PCR, and the TCRdb table lists in-frame clones only, not all of them. The data contain about 200,000 clones, 75% to 85% of them singletons. Sequenced sample: peripheral blood. These receptors came from a human donor in a cohort sampled during active COVID-19.

This clone appeared a single time. The chain carries TRBV27 and TRBJ1-1, with D perhaps matching TRBD1 (6 bases). V was clipped by 4 bases and J by 0 bases, with 6 bases between them. Per the germline V gene, CDR1 is MNHEY and CDR2 is SMNVEV (reference sequence). This CDR3 region has 13 residues. CDR3 DNA: TGTGCCAGCAGTTACAGGGTGAACACTGAAGCTTTCTTT. It translates to CASSYRVNTEAFF.

The chain links TRBV7-8 to TRBJ2-1, with 12 bases that match TRBD2. There are 15 residues in the CDR3. Germline V gene lookup returns CDR1 SGHVS and CDR2 FQNEAQ. Trimming cost V 5 bases and J 8 bases; bases outside gene matches: 7. CDR3 residues: CASSQETSGSYEQFF. For the CDR3, the DNA is TGTGCCAGCAGCCAGGAGACTAGCGGGAGTTATGAGCAGTTCTTC. The full variable domain, in which reference TRBV7-8 and TRBJ2-1 provide the parts outside the CDR3, is GAGVSQSPRYKVAKRGQDVALRCDPISGHVSLFWYQQALGQGPEFLTYFQNEAQLDKSGLPSDRFFAERPEGSVSTLKIQRTQQEDSAVYLCASSQETSGSYEQFFGPGTRLTVL.

Only one count was recorded for this clone. The chain uses TRBV6-5 and TRBJ1-2; 8 bases agree with TRBD1. The V gene end was trimmed by 6 bases and the J gene end by 4 bases; junction bases not matched to a gene: 7. This CDR3 is 14 amino acids long. Germline assignment: CDR1 MNHEY and CDR2 SVGAGI. In nucleotides, the CDR3 is TGTGCCAGCAGCTCCCGGACAGGGCGCTATGGCTACACCTTC. Translation: CASSSRTGRYGYTF.

This clone was seen more than once but under ten times. This CDR3 reads CASSSRSRDTDTQYF. CDR3 bases: TGTGCCAGCTCATCACGGTCCCGGGACACAGATACGCAGTATTTT. The chain recombines TRBV18 with TRBJ2-3, with D maybe TRBD2 (5 bases). V lost 5 bases to trimming and J lost 2 bases, with 14 bases between them. The CDR3 spans 15 residues. Germline CDR1 and CDR2: KGHSH and LQKENI.

This chain joins TRBV29-1 and TRBJ2-7, with TRBD1 matching over 12 bases. The length of the CDR3 is 14 residues. V lost 7 bases, J lost 4 bases, and 8 bases stayed unmatched. Germline V gene sequence: CDR1 SQVTM, CDR2 ANQGSEA. The CDR3 DNA reads TGCAGCGCCACCCTGGGACAGGGGGCTTACGAGCAGTACTTC. Translated: CSATLGQGAYEQYF.